This TCR beta chain comes out of a study of T cell responses to AZD1222 COVID-19 vaccine. Whole-study results and caveats: Just a handful of AZD1222 recipients tested seropositive at baseline. Only after the peak T cell response were repertoires sampled. Two AZD1222 administrations were followed by greater Spike-specific TCR breadth and depth.

Of note for this clone: Its antigen is not known. In the same sample, other DNA sequences code for this CDR3.

Some clones are missing from TCRdb's copy, which holds only in-frame ones; the method was immunoSEQ multiplex PCR. This sample has 150,000 to 190,000 clones; 90% occur once, and the top ten carry 1.8%. The TCR comes from an adult in good health. This sample comprised peripheral blood, obtained on day 0 of AZD1222 vaccination.

The CDR3 sequence: CASSYQANYGYTF. The CDR3 bases are TGTGCCAGCAGCTACCAAGCTAACTATGGCTACACCTTC. The rearrangement links TRBV28 to TRBJ1-2; no reliable D call. V was cut by 6 bases and J by 0 bases, with 8 bases left in between. The germline V gene has CDR1 MDHEN and CDR2 SYDVKM. This CDR3 is built from 13 residues.